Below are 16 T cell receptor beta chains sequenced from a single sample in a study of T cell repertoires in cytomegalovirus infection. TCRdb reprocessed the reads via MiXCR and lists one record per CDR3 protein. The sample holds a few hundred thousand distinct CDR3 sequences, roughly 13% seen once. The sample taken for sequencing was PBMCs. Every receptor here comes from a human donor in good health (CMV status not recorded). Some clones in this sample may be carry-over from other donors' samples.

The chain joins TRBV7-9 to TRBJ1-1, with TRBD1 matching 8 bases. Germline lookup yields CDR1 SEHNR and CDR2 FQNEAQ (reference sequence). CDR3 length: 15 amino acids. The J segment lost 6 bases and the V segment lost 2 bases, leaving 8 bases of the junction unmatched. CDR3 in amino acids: CASSLSQGAKAEAFF. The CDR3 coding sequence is TGTGCCAGCAGCTTATCCCAGGGGGCGAAGGCTGAAGCTTTCTTT.

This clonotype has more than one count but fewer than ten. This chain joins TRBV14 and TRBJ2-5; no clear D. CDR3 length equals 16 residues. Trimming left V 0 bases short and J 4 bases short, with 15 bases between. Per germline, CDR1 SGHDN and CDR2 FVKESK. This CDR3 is CASSQDPIRGGETQYF. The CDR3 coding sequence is TGTGCCAGCAGCCAAGATCCGATCCGAGGTGGAGAGACCCAGTACTTC.

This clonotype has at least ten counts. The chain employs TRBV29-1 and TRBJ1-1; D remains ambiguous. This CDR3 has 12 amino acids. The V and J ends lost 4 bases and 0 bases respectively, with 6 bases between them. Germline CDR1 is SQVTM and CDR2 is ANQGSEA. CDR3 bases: TGCAGCGTTGGCCGGGTGAACACTGAAGCTTTCTTT. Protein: CSVGRVNTEAFF.

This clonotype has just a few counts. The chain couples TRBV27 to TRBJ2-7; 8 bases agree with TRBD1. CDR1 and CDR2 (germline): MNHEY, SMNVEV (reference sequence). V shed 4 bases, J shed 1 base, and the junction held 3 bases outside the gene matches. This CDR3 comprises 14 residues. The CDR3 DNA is TGTGCCAGCAGTTATGGACAGGGATCCTACGAGCAGTACTTC. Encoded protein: CASSYGQGSYEQYF.

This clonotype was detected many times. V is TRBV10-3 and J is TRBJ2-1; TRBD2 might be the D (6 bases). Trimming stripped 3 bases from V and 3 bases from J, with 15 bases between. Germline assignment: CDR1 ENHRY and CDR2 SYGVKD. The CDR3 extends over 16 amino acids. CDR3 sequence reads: CAISDAGLGGYNEQFF. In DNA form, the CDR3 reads TGTGCCATCAGTGACGCCGGGCTCGGGGGCTACAATGAGCAGTTCTTC.

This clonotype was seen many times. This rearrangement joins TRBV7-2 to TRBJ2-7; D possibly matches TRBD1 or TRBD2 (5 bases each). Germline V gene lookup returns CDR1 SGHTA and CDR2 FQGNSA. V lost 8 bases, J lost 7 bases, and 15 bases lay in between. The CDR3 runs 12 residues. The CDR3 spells CASQVGVGEQYF. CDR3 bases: TGTGCCAGCCAGGTGGGGGTGGGTGAGCAGTACTTC.

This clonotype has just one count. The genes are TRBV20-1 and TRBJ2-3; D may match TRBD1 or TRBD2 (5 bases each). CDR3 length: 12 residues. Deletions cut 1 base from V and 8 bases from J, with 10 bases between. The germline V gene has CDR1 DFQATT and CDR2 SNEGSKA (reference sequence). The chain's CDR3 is CSARGGTGTQYF. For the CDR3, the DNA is TGCAGTGCTAGAGGGGGGACGGGTACGCAGTATTTT.

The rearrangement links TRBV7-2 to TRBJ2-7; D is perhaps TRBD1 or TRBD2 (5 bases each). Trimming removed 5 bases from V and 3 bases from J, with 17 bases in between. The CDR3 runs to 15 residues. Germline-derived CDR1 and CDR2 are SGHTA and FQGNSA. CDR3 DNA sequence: TGTGCCAGCAGCCTAACCTACCGGGGCGGCTACGAGCAGTACTTC. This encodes CASSLTYRGGYEQYF.

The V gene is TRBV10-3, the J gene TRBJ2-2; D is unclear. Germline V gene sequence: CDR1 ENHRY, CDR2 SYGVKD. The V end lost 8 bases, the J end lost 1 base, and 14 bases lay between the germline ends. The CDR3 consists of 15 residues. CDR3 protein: CAILVGAVNTGELFF. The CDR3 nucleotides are TGTGCCATCCTGGTAGGCGCTGTGAACACCGGGGAGCTGTTTTTT.

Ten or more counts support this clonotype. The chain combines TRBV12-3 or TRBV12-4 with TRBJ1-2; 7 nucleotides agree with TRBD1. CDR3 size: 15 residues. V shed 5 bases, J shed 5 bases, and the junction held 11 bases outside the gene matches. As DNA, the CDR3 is TGTGCCAGCAGTCCCCGGCCCAGGGGGTGGTATGGCTACACCTTC. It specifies CASSPRPRGWYGYTF.

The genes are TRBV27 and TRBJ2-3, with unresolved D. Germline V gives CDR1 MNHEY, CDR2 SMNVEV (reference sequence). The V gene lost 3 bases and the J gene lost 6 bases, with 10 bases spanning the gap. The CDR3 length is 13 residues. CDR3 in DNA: TGTGCCAGCAGTTTCGAGCCCCCCGATACGCAGTATTTT. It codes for CASSFEPPDTQYF.

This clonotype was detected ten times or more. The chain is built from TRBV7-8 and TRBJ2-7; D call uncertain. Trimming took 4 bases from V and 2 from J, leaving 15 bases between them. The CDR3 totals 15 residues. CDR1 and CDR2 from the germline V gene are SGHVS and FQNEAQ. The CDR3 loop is CASSSQRTATYEQYF. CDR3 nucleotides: TGTGCCAGCAGCTCCCAAAGGACGGCCACCTACGAGCAGTACTTC.

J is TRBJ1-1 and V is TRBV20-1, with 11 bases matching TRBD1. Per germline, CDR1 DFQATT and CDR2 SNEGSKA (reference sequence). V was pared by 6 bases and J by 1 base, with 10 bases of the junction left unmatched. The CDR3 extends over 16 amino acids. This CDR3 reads CSAGQGVTYRNTEAFF. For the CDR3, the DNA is TGCAGTGCGGGACAGGGGGTAACGTATCGGAACACTGAAGCTTTCTTT.

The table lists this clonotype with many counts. CDR3 sequence (DNA): TGTGCCAGCAGCCACCCTTTAGCGGGGGGGCCCTACGAGCAGTACTTC. Translated: CASSHPLAGGPYEQYF. The chain recombines TRBV7-8 with TRBJ2-7; 11 bases agree with TRBD2. The CDR3 sequence is 16 residues long. Per the germline V gene, CDR1 is SGHVS and CDR2 is FQNEAQ. With V trimmed by 5 bases and J by 2 bases, 8 bases remained unmatched.

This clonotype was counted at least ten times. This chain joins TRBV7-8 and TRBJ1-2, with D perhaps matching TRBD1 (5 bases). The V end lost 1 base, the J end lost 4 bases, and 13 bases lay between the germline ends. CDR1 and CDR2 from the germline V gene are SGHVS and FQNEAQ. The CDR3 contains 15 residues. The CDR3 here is CASSLDQGAPYGYTF. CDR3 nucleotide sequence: TGTGCCAGCAGCTTAGATCAGGGAGCGCCCTATGGCTACACCTTC.

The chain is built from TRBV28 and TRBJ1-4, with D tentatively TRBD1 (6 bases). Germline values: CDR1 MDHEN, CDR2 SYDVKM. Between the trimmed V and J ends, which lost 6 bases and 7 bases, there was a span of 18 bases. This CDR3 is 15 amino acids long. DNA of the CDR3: TGTGCCAGCAGCTATACAGGGCCCGAAGGTGAAAAACTGTTTTTT. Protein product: CASSYTGPEGEKLFF.